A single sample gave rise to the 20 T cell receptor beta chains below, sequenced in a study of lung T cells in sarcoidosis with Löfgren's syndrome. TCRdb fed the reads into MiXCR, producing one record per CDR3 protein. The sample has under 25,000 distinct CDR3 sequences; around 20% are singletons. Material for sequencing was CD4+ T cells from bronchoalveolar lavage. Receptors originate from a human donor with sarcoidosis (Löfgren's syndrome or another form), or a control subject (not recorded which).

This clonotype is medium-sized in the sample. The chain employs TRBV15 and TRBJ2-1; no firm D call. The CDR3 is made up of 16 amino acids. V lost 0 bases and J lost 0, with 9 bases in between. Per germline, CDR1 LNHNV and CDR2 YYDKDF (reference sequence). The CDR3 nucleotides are TGTGCCACCAGCAGAGACGGCAGAAGCTCCTACAATGAGCAGTTCTTC. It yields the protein CATSRDGRSSYNEQFF.

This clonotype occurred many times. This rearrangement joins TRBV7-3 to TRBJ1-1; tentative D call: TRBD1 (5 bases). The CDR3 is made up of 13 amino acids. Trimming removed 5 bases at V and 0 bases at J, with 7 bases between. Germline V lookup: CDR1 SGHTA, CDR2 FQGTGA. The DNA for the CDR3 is TGTGCCAGCAGCACGACAGTGAACACTGAAGCTTTCTTT. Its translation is CASSTTVNTEAFF.

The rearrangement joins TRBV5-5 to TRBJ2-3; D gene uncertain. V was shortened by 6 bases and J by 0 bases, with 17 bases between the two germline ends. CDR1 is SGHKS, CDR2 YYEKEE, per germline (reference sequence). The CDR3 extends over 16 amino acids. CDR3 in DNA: TGTGCCAGCATCAAACATCGAGGCCCTAGCACAGATACGCAGTATTTT. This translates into CASIKHRGPSTDTQYF.

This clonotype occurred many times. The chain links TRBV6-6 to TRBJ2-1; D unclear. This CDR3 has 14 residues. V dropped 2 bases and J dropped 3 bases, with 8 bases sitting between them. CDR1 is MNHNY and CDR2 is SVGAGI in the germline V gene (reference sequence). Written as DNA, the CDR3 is TGTGCCAGCAGTTACACCAAGGACTACAATGAGCAGTTCTTC. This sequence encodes CASSYTKDYNEQFF.

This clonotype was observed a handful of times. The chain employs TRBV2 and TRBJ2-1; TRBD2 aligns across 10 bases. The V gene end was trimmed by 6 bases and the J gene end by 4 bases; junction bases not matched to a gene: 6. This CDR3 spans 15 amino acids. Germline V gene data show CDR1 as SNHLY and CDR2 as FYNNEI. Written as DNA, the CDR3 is TGTGCCAGCAGCGCCTCTAGCGGGAGTTACAATGAGCAGTTCTTC. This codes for CASSASSGSYNEQFF.

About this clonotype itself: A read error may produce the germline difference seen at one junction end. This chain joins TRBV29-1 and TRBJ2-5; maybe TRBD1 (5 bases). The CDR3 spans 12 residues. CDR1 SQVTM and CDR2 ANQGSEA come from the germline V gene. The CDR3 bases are TGCAGCGTTGCGCAGGGCCAAGAGATCCAGTACTTC. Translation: CSVAQGQEIQYF.

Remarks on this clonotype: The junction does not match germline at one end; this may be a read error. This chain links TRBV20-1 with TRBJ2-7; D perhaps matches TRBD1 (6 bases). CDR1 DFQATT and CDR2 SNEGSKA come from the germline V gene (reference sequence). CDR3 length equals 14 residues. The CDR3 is CSTRDSGRGYEQYF. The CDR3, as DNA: TGCAGTACTAGAGATTCCGGCAGGGGCTACGAGCAGTACTTC.

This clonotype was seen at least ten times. The CDR3 sequence: CATSPQGNTQYF. The CDR3 DNA reads as TGTGCCACTTCACCACAGGGAAATACGCAGTATTTT. The chain carries TRBV15 and TRBJ2-3, with D maybe TRBD1 (6 bases). Per the germline V gene, CDR1 is LNHNV and CDR2 is YYDKDF (reference sequence). The CDR3 length is 12 residues. The ends were cut back, 9 bases at V and 7 bases at J, with 14 bases in the middle.

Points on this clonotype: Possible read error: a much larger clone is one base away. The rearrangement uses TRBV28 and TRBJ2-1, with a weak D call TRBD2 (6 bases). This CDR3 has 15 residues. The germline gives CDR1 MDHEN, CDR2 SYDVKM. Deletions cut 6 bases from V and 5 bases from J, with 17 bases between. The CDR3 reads CASSGGEFEDNEQFF. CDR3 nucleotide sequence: TGTGCCAGCAGCGGGGGAGAGTTCGAGGACAATGAGCAGTTCTTC.

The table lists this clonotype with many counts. The CDR3 DNA sequence: TGTGCCACCCTTAGCGGGCTGAACACCGGGGAGCTGTTTTTT. It yields the protein CATLSGLNTGELFF. The chain carries TRBV28 and TRBJ2-2; 7 positions agree with TRBD2. V shed 10 bases, J shed 1 base, and the junction held 6 bases outside the gene matches. Germline-derived CDR1 and CDR2 are MDHEN and SYDVKM. CDR3 size: 14 residues.

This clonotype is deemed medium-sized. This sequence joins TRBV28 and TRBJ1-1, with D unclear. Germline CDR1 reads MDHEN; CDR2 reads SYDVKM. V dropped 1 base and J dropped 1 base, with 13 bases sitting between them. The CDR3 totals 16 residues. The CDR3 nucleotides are TGTGCCAGCAGTTTATTGCCCGCCAGGACGAACACTGAAGCTTTCTTT. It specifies CASSLLPARTNTEAFF.

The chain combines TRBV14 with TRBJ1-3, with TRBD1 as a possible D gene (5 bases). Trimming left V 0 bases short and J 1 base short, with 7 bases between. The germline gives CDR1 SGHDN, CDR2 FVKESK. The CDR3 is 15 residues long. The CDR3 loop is CASSQDQGSGNTIYF. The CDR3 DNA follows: TGTGCCAGCAGCCAAGATCAGGGTTCTGGAAACACCATATATTTT.

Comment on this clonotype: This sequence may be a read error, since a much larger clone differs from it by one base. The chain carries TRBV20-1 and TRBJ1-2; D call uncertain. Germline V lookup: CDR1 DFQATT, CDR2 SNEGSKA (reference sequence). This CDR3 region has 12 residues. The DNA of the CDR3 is TGCAGTGCTCGAGGTCGGGCCTATGGCAACACCTTC. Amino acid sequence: CSARGRAYGNTF.

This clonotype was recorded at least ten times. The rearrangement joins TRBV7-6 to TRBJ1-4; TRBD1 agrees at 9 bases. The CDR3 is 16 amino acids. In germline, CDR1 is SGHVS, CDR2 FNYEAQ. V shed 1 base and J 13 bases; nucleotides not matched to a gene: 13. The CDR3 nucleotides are TGTGCCAGCAGCTTAGACAGCGGGACAGGGCGGTTAAGACTGTTTTTT. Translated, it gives CASSLDSGTGRLRLFF.

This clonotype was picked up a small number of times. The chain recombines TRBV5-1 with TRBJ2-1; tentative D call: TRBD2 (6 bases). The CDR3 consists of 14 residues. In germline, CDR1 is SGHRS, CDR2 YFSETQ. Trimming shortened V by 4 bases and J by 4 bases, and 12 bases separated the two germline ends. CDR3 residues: CASSRDSTYNEQFF. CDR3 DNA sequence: TGCGCCAGCAGCCGGGACTCAACTTACAATGAGCAGTTCTTC.

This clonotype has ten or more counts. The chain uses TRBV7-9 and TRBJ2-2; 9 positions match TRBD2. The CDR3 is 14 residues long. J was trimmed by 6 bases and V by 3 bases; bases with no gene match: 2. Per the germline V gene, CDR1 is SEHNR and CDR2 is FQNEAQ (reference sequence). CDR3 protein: CASSFLAGSGELFF. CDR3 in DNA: TGTGCCAGCAGCTTCCTAGCGGGATCCGGGGAGCTGTTTTTT.

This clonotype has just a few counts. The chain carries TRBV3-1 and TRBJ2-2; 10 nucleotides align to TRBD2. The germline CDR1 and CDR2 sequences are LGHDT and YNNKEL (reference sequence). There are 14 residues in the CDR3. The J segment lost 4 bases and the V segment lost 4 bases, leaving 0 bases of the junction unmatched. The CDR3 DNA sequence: TGTGCCAGCAGCCTAGCGGGGGGCACCGGGGAGCTGTTTTTT. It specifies CASSLAGGTGELFF.

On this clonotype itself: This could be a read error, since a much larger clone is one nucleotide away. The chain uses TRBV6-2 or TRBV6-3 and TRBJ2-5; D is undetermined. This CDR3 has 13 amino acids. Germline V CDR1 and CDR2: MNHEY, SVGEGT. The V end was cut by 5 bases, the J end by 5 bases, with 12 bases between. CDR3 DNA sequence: TGTGCCAGCAGTAGAGTTTACGGGGAGACCCAGTACTTC. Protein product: CASSRVYGETQYF.

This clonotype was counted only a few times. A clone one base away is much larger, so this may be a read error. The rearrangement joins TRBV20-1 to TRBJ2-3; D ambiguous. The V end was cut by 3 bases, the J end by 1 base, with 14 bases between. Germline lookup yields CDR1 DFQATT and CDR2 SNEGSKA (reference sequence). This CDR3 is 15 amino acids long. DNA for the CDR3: TGCAGTGCTAGCCGCTTCCCGTTGGGCACAGATACGCAGTATTTT. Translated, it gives CSASRFPLGTDTQYF.

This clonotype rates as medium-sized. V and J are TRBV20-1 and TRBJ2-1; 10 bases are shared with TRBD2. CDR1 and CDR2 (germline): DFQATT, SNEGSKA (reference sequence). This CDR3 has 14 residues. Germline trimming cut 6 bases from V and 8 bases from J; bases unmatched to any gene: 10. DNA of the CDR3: TGCAGTGCCCTGGGGCTAGCGGGAGAATATGAGCAGTTCTTC. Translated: CSALGLAGEYEQFF.